This TCR beta chain was sequenced during a study of T cells in Graves' hyperthyroidism and ophthalmopathy. For the study at large: Staff took peripheral blood when the initial diagnosis was made, before any treatment began.

Whole-study results and caveats: A model built on 13 V-J features separated ophthalmopathy from stable hyperthyroidism.

Amplification of TCR beta CDR3 regions used RNA as the template. During a first-round RT-PCR of the TCR CDR3, the HTBI primer set was used. One entry per CDR3 protein, called by TCRdb with MiXCR from the multiplex PCR reads. The sample shows some 700,000 distinct CDR3 sequences, around a sixth of them seen only once. This clonotype was seen only a few times. Antigen: not known. After removal of 4 bases from V and 5 bases from J, the junction contained 14 bases not matched to a gene. This CDR3 is 17 amino acids long. Germline values: CDR1 LGHDT, CDR2 YNNKEL (reference sequence). The sequence was collected from a man between 50 and 59 years old with Graves' hyperthyroidism. This chain joins TRBV3-1 and TRBJ2-5, with TRBD1 identical over 9 bases. Sequenced material: blood. CDR3 sequence reads: CASSLGTGTGFRETQYF. CDR3 coding DNA: TGTGCCAGCAGCCTAGGAACCGGGACAGGGTTTAGGGAGACCCAGTACTTC.